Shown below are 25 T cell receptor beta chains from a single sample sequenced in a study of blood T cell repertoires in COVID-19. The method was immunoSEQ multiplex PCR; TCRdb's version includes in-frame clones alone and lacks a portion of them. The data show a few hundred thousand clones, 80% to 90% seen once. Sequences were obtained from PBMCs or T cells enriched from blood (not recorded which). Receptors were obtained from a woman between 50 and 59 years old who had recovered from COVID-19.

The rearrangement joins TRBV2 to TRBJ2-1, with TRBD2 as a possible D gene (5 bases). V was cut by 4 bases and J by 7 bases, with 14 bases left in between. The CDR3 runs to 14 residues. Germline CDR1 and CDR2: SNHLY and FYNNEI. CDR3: CASSGSGKVNEQFF. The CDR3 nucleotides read TGTGCCAGCAGTGGCTCCGGGAAGGTGAATGAGCAGTTCTTC.

DNA for the CDR3: TGTGCCAGCAGCGAGCGGGGGAAGACAGATACGCAGTATTTT. Its translation is CASSERGKTDTQYF. The rearrangement uses TRBV9 and TRBJ2-3; 8 bases agree with TRBD2. This CDR3 comprises 14 residues. V was clipped by 3 bases and J by 3 bases; unmatched bases: 3. Germline loops: CDR1 SGDLS, CDR2 YYNGEE.

CDR3 in DNA: TGTGCCAGCAGTTCCGATCTAGCGGGGGCATACAATGAGCAGTTCTTC. Translated: CASSSDLAGAYNEQFF. V usage is TRBV28 and J usage is TRBJ2-1, with 10 bases fitting TRBD2. The CDR3 sequence is 16 residues long. Germline CDR1 is MDHEN and CDR2 is SYDVKM. The junction had 7 bases not matched to a gene; V was cut back by 4 bases and J by 4 bases.

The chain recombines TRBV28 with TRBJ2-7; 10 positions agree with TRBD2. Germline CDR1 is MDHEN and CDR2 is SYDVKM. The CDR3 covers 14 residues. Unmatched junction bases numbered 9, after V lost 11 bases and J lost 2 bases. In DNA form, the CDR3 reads TGTGCCGCCGCCGGGACTAGCGCGCCCTACGAGCAGTACTTC. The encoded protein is CAAAGTSAPYEQYF.

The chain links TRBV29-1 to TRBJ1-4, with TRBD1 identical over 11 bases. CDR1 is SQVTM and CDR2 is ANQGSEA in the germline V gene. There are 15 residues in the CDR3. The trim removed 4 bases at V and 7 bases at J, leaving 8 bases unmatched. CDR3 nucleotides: TGCAGCGTTGTCTGGACAGGGGGCGCGAGTGAAAAACTGTTTTTT. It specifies CSVVWTGGASEKLFF.

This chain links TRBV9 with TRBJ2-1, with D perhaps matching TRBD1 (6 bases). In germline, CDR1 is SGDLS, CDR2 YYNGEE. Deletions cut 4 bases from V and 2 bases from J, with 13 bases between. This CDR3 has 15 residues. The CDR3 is CASSLRQETYNEQFF. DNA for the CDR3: TGTGCCAGCAGCTTAAGACAGGAGACCTACAATGAGCAGTTCTTC.

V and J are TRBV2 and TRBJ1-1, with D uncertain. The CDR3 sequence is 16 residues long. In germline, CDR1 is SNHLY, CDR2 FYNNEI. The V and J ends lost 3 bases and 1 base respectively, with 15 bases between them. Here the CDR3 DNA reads TGTGCCAGCAGTGACACCATAAACTACGGGAACACTGAAGCTTTCTTT. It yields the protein CASSDTINYGNTEAFF.

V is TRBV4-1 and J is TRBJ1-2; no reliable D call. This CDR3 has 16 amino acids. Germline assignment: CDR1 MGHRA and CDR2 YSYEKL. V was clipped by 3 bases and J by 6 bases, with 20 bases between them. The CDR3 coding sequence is TGCGCCAGCAGCCATATAAGGCCAGACAAGCCCCATGGCTACACCTTC. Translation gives CASSHIRPDKPHGYTF.

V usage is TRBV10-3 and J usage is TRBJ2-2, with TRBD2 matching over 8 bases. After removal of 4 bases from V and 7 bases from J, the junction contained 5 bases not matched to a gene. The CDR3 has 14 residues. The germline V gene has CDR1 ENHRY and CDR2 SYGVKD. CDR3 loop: CAISALAGVGELFF. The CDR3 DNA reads TGTGCCATCAGTGCTCTAGCGGGTGTCGGGGAGCTGTTTTTT.

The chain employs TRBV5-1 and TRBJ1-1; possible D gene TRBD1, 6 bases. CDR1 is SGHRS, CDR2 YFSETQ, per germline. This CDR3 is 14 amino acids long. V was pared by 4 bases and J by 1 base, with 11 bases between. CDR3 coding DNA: TGCGCCAGCAGCCCCGGGACACCGAACACTGAAGCTTTCTTT. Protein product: CASSPGTPNTEAFF.

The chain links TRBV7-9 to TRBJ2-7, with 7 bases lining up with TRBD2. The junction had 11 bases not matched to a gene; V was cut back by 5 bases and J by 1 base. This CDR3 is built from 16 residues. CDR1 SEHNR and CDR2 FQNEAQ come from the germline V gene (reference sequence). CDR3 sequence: CASSTSVGGPSYEQYF. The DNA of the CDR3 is TGTGCCAGCAGCACCTCCGTGGGAGGGCCTTCCTACGAGCAGTACTTC.

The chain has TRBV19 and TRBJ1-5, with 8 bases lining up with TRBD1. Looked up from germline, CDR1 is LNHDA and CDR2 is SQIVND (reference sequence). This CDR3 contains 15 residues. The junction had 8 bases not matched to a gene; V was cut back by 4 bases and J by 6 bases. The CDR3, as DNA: TGTGCCAGTAGTACCTGGACAGGGCTTAGTCAGCCCCAGCATTTT. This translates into CASSTWTGLSQPQHF.

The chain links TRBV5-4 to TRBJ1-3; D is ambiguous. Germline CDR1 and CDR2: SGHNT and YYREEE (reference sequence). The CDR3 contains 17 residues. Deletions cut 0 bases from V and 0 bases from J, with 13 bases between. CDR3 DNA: TGTGCCAGCAGCTTGGGTCTCCCGGGGAGCTCTGGAAACACCATATATTTT. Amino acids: CASSLGLPGSSGNTIYF. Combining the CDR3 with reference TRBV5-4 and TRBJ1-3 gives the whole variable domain ETGVTQSPTHLIKTRGQQVTLRCSSQSGHNTVSWYQQALGQGPQFIFQYYREEENGRGNFPPRFSGLQFPNYSSELNVNALELDDSALYLCASSLGLPGSSGNTIYFGEGSWLTVV.

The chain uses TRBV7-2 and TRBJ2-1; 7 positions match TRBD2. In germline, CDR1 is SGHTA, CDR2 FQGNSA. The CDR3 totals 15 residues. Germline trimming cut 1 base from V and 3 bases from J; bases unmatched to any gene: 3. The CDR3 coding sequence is TGTGCCAGCAGCTTAGTGGCTAGCGGCTACAATGAGCAGTTCTTC. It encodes CASSLVASGYNEQFF.

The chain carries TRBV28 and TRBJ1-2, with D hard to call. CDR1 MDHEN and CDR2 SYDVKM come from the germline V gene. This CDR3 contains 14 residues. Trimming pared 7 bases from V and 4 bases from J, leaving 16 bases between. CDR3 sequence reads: CASTVKRGLYGYTF. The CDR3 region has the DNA TGTGCCAGCACCGTAAAAAGAGGACTCTATGGCTACACCTTC.

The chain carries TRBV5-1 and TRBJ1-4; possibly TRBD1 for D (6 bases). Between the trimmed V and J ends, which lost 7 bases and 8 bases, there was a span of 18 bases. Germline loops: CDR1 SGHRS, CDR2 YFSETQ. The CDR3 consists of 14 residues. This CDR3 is CASRLGGAIEKLFF. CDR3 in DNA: TGCGCCAGCCGACTGGGGGGGGCGATAGAAAAACTGTTTTTT. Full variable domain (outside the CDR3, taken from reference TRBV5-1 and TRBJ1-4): KAGVTQTPRYLIKTRGQQVTLSCSPISGHRSVSWYQQTPGQGLQFLFEYFSETQRNKGNFPGRFSGRQFSNSRSEMNVSTLELGDSALYLCASRLGGAIEKLFFGSGTQLSVL.

The CDR3: CASSLWGGSSYNEQFF. The CDR3 DNA reads as TGTGCCAGCAGCCTGTGGGGGGGGAGCTCCTACAATGAGCAGTTCTTC. V is TRBV7-8 and J is TRBJ2-1; 7 bases line up with TRBD2. Germline V gene data show CDR1 as SGHVS and CDR2 as FQNEAQ. The CDR3 is 16 residues long. Losses at the gene ends were 5 bases for V and 0 bases for J; bases not matched to a gene: 7.

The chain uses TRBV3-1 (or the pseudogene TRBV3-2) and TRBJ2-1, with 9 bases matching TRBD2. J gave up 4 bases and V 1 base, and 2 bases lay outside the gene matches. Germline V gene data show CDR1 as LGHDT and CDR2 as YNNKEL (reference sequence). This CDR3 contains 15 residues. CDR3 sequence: CASSQGTSAYNEQFF. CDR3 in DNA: TGTGCCAGCAGCCAAGGGACTAGCGCATACAATGAGCAGTTCTTC.

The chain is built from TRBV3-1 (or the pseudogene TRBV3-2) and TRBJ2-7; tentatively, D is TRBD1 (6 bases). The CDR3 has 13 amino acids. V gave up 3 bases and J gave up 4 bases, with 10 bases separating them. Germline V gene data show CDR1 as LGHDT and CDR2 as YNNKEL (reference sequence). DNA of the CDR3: TGTGCCAGCAGCCACCAGGGGACATACGAGCAGTACTTC. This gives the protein CASSHQGTYEQYF.

The CDR3 DNA reads as TGTGCCAGCAGCCAAGGCGGGAGGGCCCTCGATACGCAGTATTTT. As protein: CASSQGGRALDTQYF. This chain uses TRBV3-1 (or the pseudogene TRBV3-2) with TRBJ2-3; 9 nucleotides match TRBD2. Germline assignment: CDR1 LGHDT and CDR2 YNNKEL (reference sequence). The CDR3 consists of 15 residues. Trimming at V came to 1 base and at J to 6 bases, leaving 5 bases not matched to a gene.

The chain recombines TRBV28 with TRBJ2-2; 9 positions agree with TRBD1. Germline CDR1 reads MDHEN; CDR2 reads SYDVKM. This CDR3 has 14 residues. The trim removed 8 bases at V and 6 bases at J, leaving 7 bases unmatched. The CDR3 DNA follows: TGTGCCAGCCTGGACAGGGGTTTGTCCGGGGAGCTGTTTTTT. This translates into CASLDRGLSGELFF.

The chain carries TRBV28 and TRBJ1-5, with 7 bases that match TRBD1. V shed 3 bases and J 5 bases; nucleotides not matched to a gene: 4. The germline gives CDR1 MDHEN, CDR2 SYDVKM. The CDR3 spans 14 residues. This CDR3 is CASSLSGGHQPQHF. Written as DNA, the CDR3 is TGTGCCAGCAGTTTGTCAGGGGGGCATCAGCCCCAGCATTTT.

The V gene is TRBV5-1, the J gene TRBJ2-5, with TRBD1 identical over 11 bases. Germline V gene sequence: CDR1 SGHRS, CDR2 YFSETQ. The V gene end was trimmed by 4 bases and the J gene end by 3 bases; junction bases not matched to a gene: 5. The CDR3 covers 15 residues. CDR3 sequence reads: CASSAGQGVEETQYF. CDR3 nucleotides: TGCGCCAGCAGCGCGGGACAGGGGGTGGAAGAGACCCAGTACTTC.

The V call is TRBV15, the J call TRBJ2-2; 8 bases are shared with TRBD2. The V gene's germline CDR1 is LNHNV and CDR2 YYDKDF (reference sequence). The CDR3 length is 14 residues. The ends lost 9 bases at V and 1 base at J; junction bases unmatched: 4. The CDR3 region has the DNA TGTGCCACTCGTGCGGGAGGGAACACCGGGGAGCTGTTTTTT. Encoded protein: CATRAGGNTGELFF.

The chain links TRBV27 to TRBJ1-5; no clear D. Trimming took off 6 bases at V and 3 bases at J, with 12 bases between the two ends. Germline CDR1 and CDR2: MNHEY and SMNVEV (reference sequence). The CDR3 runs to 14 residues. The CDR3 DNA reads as TGTGCCAGCAGCCGCGAGCGGGTCAATCAGCCCCAGCATTTT. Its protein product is CASSRERVNQPQHF.